This T cell receptor beta chain appears in the sequencing data of a study of shared clonotypes between healthy human individuals (TCRdb year 2020). For context, the study as a whole: Three men and two women, aged 18 to 49 years, made up the cohort. Libraries were prepared and TCR repertoires were sequenced by different laboratories using diverse techniques, in order to increase sequencing depth and limit assay-specific biases. For each donor, CD4 naive and CD4 memory were each given three plates, CD8 naive was given two plates, and CD8 memory was given one plate. Per donor, leukapheresis produced somewhere between about 0.94 and 10 billion PBMCs. Blood TCR repertoires of a handful of healthy adults were deeply sequenced to estimate repertoire size and the extent of clonotype sharing between individuals. On the study overall, not on this receptor specifically: Rarefaction of sorted-subset datasets indicated incomplete sequencing despite the large sequencing depth. Compared with non-shared clonotypes, the clonotypes found in all four sorted-subset donors had higher generation probabilities. Larger estimated clonotype richness was generally found for naive subsets than for memory subsets. Sharing across a handful of donors was observed for about 4.8% of naive CD4, around 3.5% of naive CD8, around 2.5% of memory CD4, and less than 0.45% of memory CD8 clonotypes. The small number of donors limited the genetic and exposure-history diversity represented. Pairwise subsampling led to the expectation that sequencing depth would affect the degree of clonotype sharing among donors. Only blood was sampled, and tissue TCR repertoires likely differ from those in blood.

TCR CDR3 regions were amplified from genomic DNA by multiplex PCR using the deep immunoSEQ assay. Extracted genomic DNA from each cell subset was distributed evenly across all wells of several immunoSEQ 96-well plates, and each plate was treated as a replicate. For sorted subsets, approximately 210 ng genomic DNA, equal to 30,000 to 35,000 T cell genomes, was loaded into each replicate PCR. The purified libraries were quantified using a Qubit 3.0 fluorometer, sized with a Bioanalyzer 2100, and then quantified again using the KAPA Library Quantification kit. Every immunoSEQ 96-well plate was sequenced on a separate single-read 150-cycle Illumina NextSeq 550 flow cell. The original pipeline was this. Because the immunoSEQ output held only junctional sequences and lacked quality scores, the filtering could not match the filtering applied to full-length reads. Sequences were annotated with PyIR, a Python wrapper for IgBLAST v1.9, and V/J genes and CDR3 were assigned using IMGT germline references. Reads with weak V/J assignments (E-value above 1e-6), missing CDR3, stop codons, out-of-frame junctions, or ambiguous translated residues were removed. V3J clonotypes were defined as sequences sharing the same inferred V gene, J gene, and CDR3 amino acid sequence. Percentage overlap between repertoires was computed as shared unique clonotypes divided by the size of the smaller repertoire. Richness of each repertoire was evaluated using RTK rarefaction, the Chao1 estimator, and Recon v2.1 estimates of unobserved clonotypes. Generation probabilities were computed with OLGA for all TCRbeta clonotypes obtained by the gDNA method from a few donors. Entries here come from immuneACCESS through TCRdb and include only in-frame sequences with V and J called. Some clones fail to appear in such tables; in the studies checked, an unresolved V gene covers under half of the shortfall, and the cause of the remainder is unknown. The D gene and trimming were derived from the DNA, and the V and J assignments and clone size from that table. The sample has around 2.3 million clones on record, almost 96% of them singletons. The biggest ten clones account for roughly 0.13% of the sample.

As for this clone: Its cognate antigen has yet to be identified. Nothing much larger sits one base from this clone, and base qualities are not available.

Ends trimmed: V by 4 bases, J by 7 bases; bases unmatched to a gene: 7. From the cysteine up to the phenylalanine, the CDR3 has a length of 15 residues. The kept DNA is CDR3 alone, 45 bases in frame from the first base. CDR1 and CDR2 are read off the germline V gene as SGHRS and YFSETQ. Healthy HIV-negative adults with no recently reported acute infections or vaccinations were included as donors. Every donor was a Caucasian adult living in Nashville, Tennessee, USA. Magnetic negative selection was used to enrich CD4+ T cells, after which naive cells were positively selected on CD45RA and the negative fraction became the memory subset. After blood collection by leukapheresis, PBMCs were isolated using Ficoll-Histopaque density gradient centrifugation and then cryopreserved in the vapor phase of liquid nitrogen. Analytical flow cytometry was used to check the purity and quantity of every magnetically sorted T cell population. Genomic DNA was isolated from every sorted fraction and measured by UV absorbance on a Nanodrop 2000c.

Sequencing used naive CD4+ T cells sorted from blood. Explained via the paper, the cell subset or site label denotes: CD45RA+ positively selected. The origin of this receptor is a man aged 18-30 years in good health. Recombination linked TRBV5-1 to TRBJ1-4; 10 central nucleotides agree with TRBD1. The nucleotides read TGCGCCAGCAGCCCACCGGGACAGGGGTTTGAAAAACTGTTTTTT. Its product reads: CASSPPGQGFEKLFF.